The source of this T cell receptor (beta chain) is a study of Ad26.COV2.S vaccination and SARS-CoV-2 variants. For the study at large: Ad26.COV2.S was injected intramuscularly once or twice, 56 days apart. Findings and limits, study-wide: Vaccine recipients and placebo recipients showed similar non-spike TCR breadth. Vaccine recipients surpassed placebo recipients in spike-specific TCR breadth.

This CDR3 has 15 amino acids. Unmatched junction bases numbered 5, after V lost 2 bases and J lost 5 bases. Germline V gives CDR1 SGHNT, CDR2 YYREEE (reference sequence). Turning to this clone: The antigen remains unidentified.

Repertoires were generated with immunoSEQ multiplex PCR, while TCRdb's copy carries only in-frame clones and drops some. Of 330,000 or so clones listed, about nine tenths are singletons. The treatment here: 15 to 20 received Ad26.COV2.S at low or high dose, single or two shots; about 5 received placebo; per-sample allocation not given. Sampling happened 63 days after the first vaccine or placebo injection. The rearrangement joins TRBV5-4 to TRBJ2-2; 8 nucleotides match TRBD1. Sample: peripheral blood, taken in a trial of Ad26.COV2.S vaccine versus placebo. The sequence came from a person aged 18-60 years who received the Ad26.COV2.S COVID-19 vaccine or a placebo. CDR3 region: CASSFDRGPTGELFF. In DNA form, the CDR3 reads TGTGCCAGCAGCTTCGACAGGGGTCCTACCGGGGAGCTGTTTTTT.